The sequence of this TCR beta chain was determined in a study of blood T cell repertoires in COVID-19. Generated by immunoSEQ multiplex PCR, the TCRdb table keeps only in-frame clones and is missing some. The sample yields 250,000 to 400,000 clones, 88% seen once. Germline loops: CDR1 LGHNA, CDR2 YSLEER. V was trimmed by 4 bases and J by 6 bases, leaving 14 bases between them. This CDR3 has 14 amino acids. The rearrangement joins TRBV4-3 to TRBJ2-3, with D possibly being TRBD2 (5 bases). The receptor was derived from a woman in her 30s with COVID-19, enrolled during active disease. The specimen was peripheral blood. CDR3: CASSPASFTDTQYF. For the CDR3, the DNA is TGCGCCAGCAGCCCGGCTAGCTTCACGGATACGCAGTATTTT.